This T cell receptor beta chain was identified during a study of beta chain features in type 1 diabetes (dated by TCRdb to the late 2010s). Looking at the study overall: Mean age, gender distribution, total cell number and subset yield did not differ between patients and healthy donors. In the study, TCRB repertoires of sorted circulating CD4+ T cell subsets from recently diagnosed type 1 diabetes patients were compared with those of matched healthy donors. Naive and central memory subsets were obtained from all 30 or so donors, but regulatory and stem cell-like memory subsets were isolated from only 8 patients and about 8 healthy donors. A total of roughly 100 million sorted cells were examined across all samples, and a strong correlation was observed between cell number per subset and RNA yield.

From the germline V gene, CDR1 is SGHRS and CDR2 is YFSETQ. From its cysteine to its phenylalanine, the CDR3 spans 13 amino acids. Just CDR3 DNA is preserved here, 39 bases in frame from base 1. V and J lose 0 bases and 7 bases, and a span of 8 bases separates them. A single peripheral blood draw of around 120 mL on average was collected from each donor into heparinised tubes. Using a panel that included CD45RO, CCR7, CD25, CD127, CD95 and CD27, naive, central memory, regulatory and stem cell-like memory CD4+ T cells were sorted on a BD FACSAria II. Purity was above 95% for every sorted population. PBMCs were separated immediately by Lymphoprep density gradient centrifugation and were stained directly, without being cultured. Samples were stained and sorted in pairs, with one healthy donor and one patient per experiment, so that batch effects were minimized. All of the isolated RNA was reverse transcribed with the High Capacity cDNA Reverse Transcription Kit, so expressed TCRB transcripts were sequenced. Deep immunoSEQ sequencing was performed on naive, central memory and regulatory T cell samples, with an average of around 3.5 million total reads per sample. Sorted cells were lysed in RLT buffer, and RNA was extracted using DNase-treated RNeasy Micro or Mini kits according to cell number. To prevent cross-contamination, every cell subset was processed on its own, while patient and healthy donor samples were processed together. TCRB sequences were amplified from cDNA with the immunoSEQ multiplex PCR, producing 87-bp fragments spanning the CDR3 region. Sequencing of the amplicons was done on the Illumina HiSeq platform. The authors' analysis ran thus. PCR bias was corrected computationally using synthetic template baselines, and reads within Hamming distance 2 were collapsed, with unmergeable singletons discarded. By aligning reads against IMGT, V, D and J genes, CDR3 length, and insertions or deletions at six rearrangement sites were assigned. Within each subset, clonotype counts were normalized to the number of sorted cells before true diversity and Gini coefficients were calculated with the tcR R package. Repertoire sharing was quantified using the overlap coefficient calculated on TCRB nucleotide sequences. Out-of-frame TCRB sequences from naive cells were analyzed to stand in for the pre-selection repertoire. TCRdb stores this immuneACCESS table with in-frame sequences only. Part of the clones is absent; in the studies checked, under half of the shortfall reflects unresolved V genes, and no reason is known for the rest. The DNA gave D and trimming, while V, J and clone size come from that table. This sample is represented by 600,000 or so clones; more than 13% of them were singletons. The ten largest clones capture around 0.04% of the sample.

This clone was seen only a few times. It has no known antigen specificity. No quality values exist for individual bases; no much larger clone is one base distant. Summary of the overall study and its limitations: At VDJ recombination sites, patients with type 1 diabetes made fewer insertions and deleted more nucleotides, a pattern implying thymic rearrangement abnormalities. Because the HLA sub-analyses included only small numbers of individuals, any influence of HLA type on TCRB rearrangement was left unresolved. Shorter templates might be favored by PCR, yet because patient and control samples were amplified and corrected together, any such skew would affect both groups equally. Naive, central memory and regulatory TCRB repertoires appeared more similar among patients than among healthy donors. In all four CD4+ subsets, TCRB CDR3 length was moderately but significantly shorter in type 1 diabetes patients. Because cDNA was sequenced instead of genomic DNA, activated cells with high expression could be over-represented, although the groups did not differ in activation or CD3 levels.

The sequenced sample consisted of naive CD4+ T cells from blood. Read against the paper, the sample's cell subset or site label means: true naive CD4+ T cells. The rearranged segments are TRBV5-1 and TRBJ2-1, with no D gene named confidently. The clonotype was recovered from a man younger than 30 with type 1 diabetes. This receptor carries the CDR3 CASSLDRVNEQFF. The DNA sequence reads TGCGCCAGCAGCTTGGACCGGGTGAATGAGCAGTTCTTC.